This TCR beta chain was recovered during a study of beta chain features in type 1 diabetes. As for the study in general: Across all samples, fewer than 140 million sorted cells were examined.

Expressed TCRB transcripts were sequenced because the entire RNA isolate underwent reverse transcription. Produced via immunoSEQ multiplex PCR; TCRdb's table is partial and in-frame only. The sample has 240,000 or so clones; around 65% are singletons. Notes on the study in general: Patients' naive, central memory and regulatory TCRB repertoires appeared more alike than those of healthy donors. All four CD4+ subsets of Type 1 diabetes patients contained TCRB CDR3s that were moderately but significantly shorter.

This clone showed up just a few times. Its antigen is unidentified. Trimming took off 0 bases at V and 8 bases at J, with 5 bases between the two ends. The CDR3 has 11 residues. In germline, CDR1 is GTSNPN, CDR2 SVGIG (reference sequence). The material sequenced was naive CD4+ T cells from blood. This TCR was recovered from a young man in good health. This chain uses TRBV30 with TRBJ2-4, with D perhaps TRBD1 (5 bases). This CDR3 reads CAWSVQDIQYF. CDR3 DNA sequence: TGTGCCTGGAGTGTACAGGACATTCAGTACTTC.